A single sample is the source of the 14 T cell receptor beta chains below, sequenced in a study of OX40 agonist ivuxolimab in advanced cancers. Measured with immunoSEQ multiplex PCR; TCRdb has only the in-frame clones, and not every one. The sample holds approximately 74,000 clones, 90% seen once. This specimen was CD4+ or CD8+ T cells sorted from blood, taken in a trial of the OX40 agonist ivuxolimab. All receptors come from an adult with an advanced solid tumor such as melanoma, head and neck, liver or kidney cancer.

J is TRBJ2-7 and V is TRBV18; maybe TRBD1 (6 bases). Between the trimmed V and J ends, which lost 5 bases and 6 bases, there was a span of 11 bases. Looked up from germline, CDR1 is KGHSH and CDR2 is LQKENI. This CDR3 comprises 12 residues. The CDR3 protein is CASSKLDSEQYF. The CDR3 DNA sequence: TGTGCCAGCTCAAAATTGGACAGCGAGCAGTACTTC.

The chain combines TRBV19 with TRBJ2-3, with TRBD2 identical over 7 bases. The CDR3 has 13 residues. Germline V lookup: CDR1 LNHDA, CDR2 SQIVND (reference sequence). With 5 bases clipped from V and 2 bases from J, the junction kept 1 base outside the gene matches. CDR3 sequence reads: CASSREATDTQYF. CDR3 nucleotide sequence: TGTGCCAGTAGTCGGGAGGCCACAGATACGCAGTATTTT.

This clone was detected only once. V and J are TRBV7-2 and TRBJ2-1; tentative D call: TRBD2 (6 bases). The CDR3 is 13 residues long. Trimming left V 3 bases short and J 8 bases short, with 11 bases between. Germline V lookup: CDR1 SGHTA, CDR2 FQGNSA. CDR3 region: CASSLTSQYEQFF. The CDR3 DNA sequence: TGTGCCAGCAGCTTGACTAGTCAGTATGAGCAGTTCTTC.

This sequence joins TRBV7-2 and TRBJ2-2, with D tentatively TRBD1 or TRBD2 (6 bases each). CDR3 length: 16 residues. Germline loops: CDR1 SGHTA, CDR2 FQGNSA. The V gene lost 7 bases and the J gene lost 5 bases, with 20 bases spanning the gap. In DNA form, the CDR3 reads TGTGCCAGCACCCCCGGCGGGACATTGGGGACCGGGGAGCTGTTTTTT. Translating it yields CASTPGGTLGTGELFF. Using reference TRBV7-2 and TRBJ2-2 for the parts outside the CDR3, the full variable domain is GAGVSQSPSNKVTEKGKDVELRCDPISGHTALYWYRQSLGQGLEFLIYFQGNSAPDKSGLPSDRFSAERTGGSVSTLTIQRTQQEDSAVYLCASTPGGTLGTGELFFGEGSRLTVL.

This clone was seen once. The chain recombines TRBV19 with TRBJ1-4; possibly TRBD1 for D (5 bases). V was pared by 7 bases and J by 4 bases, with 10 bases between. The CDR3 runs 13 residues. Germline values: CDR1 LNHDA, CDR2 SQIVND (reference sequence). The CDR3 here is CASKGSGNEKLFF. The CDR3 region has the DNA TGTGCCAGTAAGGGGAGCGGTAATGAAAAACTGTTTTTT.

V is TRBV5-1 and J is TRBJ2-1; D may correspond to TRBD1 or TRBD2 (6 bases each). Trimming shortened V by 5 bases and J by 3 bases, and 15 bases separated the two germline ends. This CDR3 has 15 residues. Germline loops: CDR1 SGHRS, CDR2 YFSETQ. Here the CDR3 reads CASRGGSLLYNEQFF. In DNA, the CDR3 is TGCGCCAGCAGAGGGGGGTCACTTCTCTACAATGAGCAGTTCTTC.

The sample holds a few counts of this clone. This sequence joins TRBV6-1 and TRBJ2-4, with a weak D call TRBD1 (6 bases). Germline loops: CDR1 MNHNS, CDR2 SASEGT. The ends were cut back, 10 bases at V and 0 bases at J, with 13 bases in the middle. This CDR3 region has 14 residues. The CDR3 nucleotides read TGTGCCATCACAGGGTCAGAAGCCAAAAACATTCAGTACTTC. Translating it yields CAITGSEAKNIQYF.

The chain has TRBV5-6 and TRBJ2-2; 7 bases are shared with TRBD2. CDR1 and CDR2 (germline): SGHDT, YYEEEE. V lost 4 bases to trimming and J lost 6 bases; unmatched junction nucleotides: 6. This CDR3 is built from 14 residues. The CDR3 loop reads CASSPGLGAGELFF. Written as DNA, the CDR3 is TGTGCCAGCAGCCCAGGACTAGGAGCCGGGGAGCTGTTTTTT. Using reference TRBV5-6 and TRBJ2-2 for the parts outside the CDR3, the full variable domain is DAGVTQSPTHLIKTRGQQVTLRCSPKSGHDTVSWYQQALGQGPQFIFQYYEEEERQRGNFPDRFSGHQFPNYSSELNVNALLLGDSALYLCASSPGLGAGELFFGEGSRLTVL.

The rearrangement uses TRBV27 and TRBJ1-3; TRBD1 matches at 7 bases. With V trimmed by 7 bases and J by 10 bases, 16 bases remained unmatched. Germline-derived CDR1 and CDR2 are MNHEY and SMNVEV (reference sequence). CDR3 length: 15 residues. The CDR3 DNA follows: TGTGCCAGCACTATGGGACAGACCTTAATTTGGACCATATATTTT. It encodes CASTMGQTLIWTIYF.

The chain couples TRBV5-1 to TRBJ2-1, with D perhaps matching TRBD1 or TRBD2 (5 bases each). Germline V CDR1 and CDR2: SGHRS, YFSETQ. CDR3 length: 14 residues. V shed 4 bases and J shed 9 bases, with 17 bases lying between them. The CDR3 sequence is CASSPGDALGEQFF. As DNA, the CDR3 is TGCGCCAGCAGCCCCGGGGACGCCCTGGGTGAGCAGTTCTTC.

The chain uses TRBV11-2 and TRBJ1-4, with a weak D call TRBD1 (6 bases). The germline V and J ends were trimmed by 5 bases and 7 bases, with 14 bases remaining between them. The CDR3 contains 14 residues. Germline lookup yields CDR1 SGHAT and CDR2 FQNNGV. CDR3 nucleotides: TGTGCCAGCAGCCAGGGGACTTGGAGTGAAAAACTGTTTTTT. It translates to CASSQGTWSEKLFF. The full variable domain, with the rest looked up from reference TRBV11-2 and TRBJ1-4, is EAGVAQSPRYKIIEKRQSVAFWCNPISGHATLYWYQQILGQGPKLLIQFQNNGVVDDSQLPKDRFSAERLKGVDSTLKIQPAKLEDSAVYLCASSQGTWSEKLFFGSGTQLSVL.

The rearrangement links TRBV5-1 to TRBJ1-6; D not certain. V dropped 1 base and J dropped 6 bases, with 5 bases sitting between them. Germline V CDR1 and CDR2: SGHRS, YFSETQ. The CDR3 extends over 13 amino acids. CDR3 DNA: TGCGCCAGCAGCTTGACAAGTAATTCACCCCTCCACTTT. As protein: CASSLTSNSPLHF. Together with reference TRBV5-1 and TRBJ1-6, the CDR3 gives the full variable domain: KAGVTQTPRYLIKTRGQQVTLSCSPISGHRSVSWYQQTPGQGLQFLFEYFSETQRNKGNFPGRFSGRQFSNSRSEMNVSTLELGDSALYLCASSLTSNSPLHFGNGTRLTVT.

The chain is built from TRBV5-1 and TRBJ2-1, with D possibly being TRBD2 (5 bases). CDR1 is SGHRS, CDR2 YFSETQ, per germline. V lost 2 bases and J lost 6, with 15 bases in between. The CDR3 sequence is 15 residues long. CDR3 sequence reads: CASSLNIRTSNEQFF. The CDR3 coding sequence is TGCGCCAGCAGCTTAAATATACGGACTTCCAATGAGCAGTTCTTC.

The rearrangement uses TRBV27 and TRBJ2-5; D unclear. V dropped 5 bases and J dropped 1 base, with 17 bases sitting between them. The CDR3 sequence is 16 residues long. CDR1 and CDR2 from the germline V gene are MNHEY and SMNVEV (reference sequence). The DNA of the CDR3 is TGTGCCAGCAGTCTCGCCCGGGTCCCAGTCCAAGAGACCCAGTACTTC. It translates to CASSLARVPVQETQYF.